This paragraph covers one T cell receptor (beta chain) sequence. This clone's antigen is unknown. Per-base quality was not reported, and no clone a single base away is much larger than it. This entry belongs to a study of T cell responses to AZD1222 COVID-19 vaccine (dated by TCRdb to the early 2020s). Broadly, across the study: TCR sequencing was performed for 230 to 250 trial participants, of whom about 200 were given two doses of AZD1222 and approximately 26 were given two doses of MenACWY control vaccine. Trial participants were enrolled by age into subgroups of 18-55, 56-69 and 70-plus years, and about 150, 27 and 61 TCR-sequenced participants, respectively, were included in these subgroups. Beyond this particular receptor, the publication reports: Participants were mostly white British, with more females than males. The authors suggested clonal diversity may have been underestimated. Because no day 14 peak-response samples were available, repertoires were characterized only after the peak T cell response. Only five to seven AZD1222 recipients were SARS-CoV-2 seropositive at baseline, limiting conclusions about previously exposed vaccinees. Epitopes outside the regions mutated in the B.1.351 and B.1.1.7 variants were reportedly recognized by nearly half of the unique spike-specific TCRs. The whole spike protein was spanned by vaccine-associated CD4 TCRs, and dominant responses were seen in regions 160-218 and 743-854. The 56-69-year group was small, and its depth increase did not reach significance, likely because of low power. After two AZD1222 doses, spike-specific TCR breadth and depth were significantly higher than at day 0 and than in MenACWY recipients.

The CDR3 regions of human TCRbeta chains were analyzed by immunosequencing. In the authors' own workflow: Repertoire TCRs were checked for matches against a reference library of SARS-CoV-2-specific TCRs that had been generated using the MIRA antigen-specificity platform. Breadth was defined as the fraction of unique TCRs that were SARS-CoV-2-associated. Depth was defined as the fraction of total T cells that were SARS-CoV-2-associated. Each spike-specific TCR was assigned to its reactive spike region and to a CD4 or CD8 class using the MIRA data. Log10-transformed breadth and depth values were compared by one-way ANOVA with Sidak's multiple comparisons tests. TCRdb stores this immuneACCESS table with in-frame sequences only. Part of the clones is absent; in the studies checked, under half of the shortfall reflects unresolved V genes, and no reason is known for the rest. V and J calls and clone size are those listed in that table; D and trimming were worked out from the DNA. This sample holds about 170,000 clones; about 87% were observed only once. Around 4.5% of the sample is in the top ten clones.

As encoded in the germline V gene, CDR1 is MDHEN while CDR2 is SYDVKM. Deletion took 7 bases off V and 5 bases off J, with a span of 11 bases between the germline ends. Inclusive of the bounding cysteine and phenylalanine, the CDR3 is 12 residues long. Only the CDR3 DNA stays, 36 bases, in frame from base 1. The label giving this sample's time point can be read as: about 28 days (+/-7) after the second vaccine dose. Sample treatment or condition, as interpreted from the label and publication: meningococcal conjugate vaccine given as trial control. Samples from vaccinated people were obtained from the UK trials COV001 and COV002, which included a single-blind randomized controlled phase 2/3 trial of AZD1222 (ChAdOx1 nCoV-19) in healthy adults. For TCRbeta chain sequencing, PBMC samples were collected from trial participants at day 0 and at day 28 after the second dose.

The source material was peripheral blood, sampled 28 days after the second dose of the MenACWY control vaccine. The TCR comes from an adult who received the MenACWY meningococcal vaccine as a control. The chain uses TRBV28 and TRBJ1-2; possibly the D gene is TRBD1, per 6 matching bases. The CDR3 protein sequence reads: CASTGDIYGYTF. Here is the DNA: TGTGCCAGCACAGGGGACATTTATGGCTACACCTTC.